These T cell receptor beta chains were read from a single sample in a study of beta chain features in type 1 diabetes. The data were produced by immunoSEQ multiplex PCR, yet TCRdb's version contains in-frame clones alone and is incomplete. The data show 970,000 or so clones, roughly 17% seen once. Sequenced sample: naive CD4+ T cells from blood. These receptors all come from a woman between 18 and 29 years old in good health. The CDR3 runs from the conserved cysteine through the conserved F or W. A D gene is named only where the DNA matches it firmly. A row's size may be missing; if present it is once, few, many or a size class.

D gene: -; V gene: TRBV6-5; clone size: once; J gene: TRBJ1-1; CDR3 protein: CASSYAADREAFF; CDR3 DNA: TGTGCCAGCAGTTACGCGGCAGACCGTGAAGCTTTCTTT
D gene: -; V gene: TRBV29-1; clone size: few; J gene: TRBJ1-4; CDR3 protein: CSVGAQGREKLFF; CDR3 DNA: TGCAGCGTTGGGGCTCAGGGACGTGAAAAACTGTTTTTT
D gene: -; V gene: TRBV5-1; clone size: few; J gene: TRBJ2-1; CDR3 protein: CASSFPSNEQFF; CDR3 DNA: TGCGCCAGCAGCTTCCCTAGCAATGAGCAGTTCTTC
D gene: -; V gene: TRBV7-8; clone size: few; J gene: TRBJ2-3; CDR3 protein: CASSGDRTQYF; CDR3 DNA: TGTGCCAGCAGCGGAGACAGGACACAGTATTTT
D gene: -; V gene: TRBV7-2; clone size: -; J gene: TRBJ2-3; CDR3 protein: CASRGAGIQQSTQYF; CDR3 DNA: TGTGCCAGCAGAGGTGCGGGAATCCAACAGTCTACGCAGTATTTT
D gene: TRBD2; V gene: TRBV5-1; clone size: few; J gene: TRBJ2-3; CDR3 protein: CASSLTGTSGRTRTDTQYF; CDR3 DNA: TGCGCCAGCAGCTTGACCGGGACTAGCGGGAGGACCCGCACAGATACGCAGTATTTT
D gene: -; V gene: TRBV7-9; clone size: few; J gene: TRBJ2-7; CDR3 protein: CASSLAGGSYEQYF; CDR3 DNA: TGTGCCAGCAGCTTAGCGGGAGGTTCCTACGAGCAGTACTTC
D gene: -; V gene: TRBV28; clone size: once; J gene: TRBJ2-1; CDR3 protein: CASSLALLQVEQFF; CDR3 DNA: TGTGCCAGCAGTTTAGCTTTACTGCAAGTAGAGCAGTTCTTC
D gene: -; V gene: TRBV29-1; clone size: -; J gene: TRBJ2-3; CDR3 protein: CSVYSHISTDTQYF; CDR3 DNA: TGCAGCGTTTATAGTCACATAAGCACAGATACGCAGTATTTT
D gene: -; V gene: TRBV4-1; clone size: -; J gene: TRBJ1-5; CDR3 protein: CASSQDGLRGTAGDNQPQHF; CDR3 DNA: TGCGCCAGCAGCCAAGATGGCCTCCGGGGGACGGCAGGGGACAATCAGCCCCAGCATTTT
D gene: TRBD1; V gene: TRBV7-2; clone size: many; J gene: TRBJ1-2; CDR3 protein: CASSSFSTGRFGYTF; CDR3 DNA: TGTGCCAGCAGCTCCTTTTCGACAGGGCGCTTTGGCTACACCTTC
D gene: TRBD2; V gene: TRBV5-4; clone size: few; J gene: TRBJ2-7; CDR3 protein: CASSWRRTSGSYEQYF; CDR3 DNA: TGTGCCAGCAGCTGGAGGCGGACTAGCGGTTCCTACGAGCAGTACTTC
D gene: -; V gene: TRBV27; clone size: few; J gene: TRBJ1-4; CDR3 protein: CASSNGGAGNEKLFF; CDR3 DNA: TGTGCCAGCAGCAACGGGGGCGCCGGTAATGAAAAACTGTTTTTT
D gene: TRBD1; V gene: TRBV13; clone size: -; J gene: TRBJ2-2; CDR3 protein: CASSTRTGSYVPTGELFF; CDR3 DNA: TGTGCCAGCAGCACACGGACAGGATCATACGTCCCCACCGGGGAGCTGTTTTTT
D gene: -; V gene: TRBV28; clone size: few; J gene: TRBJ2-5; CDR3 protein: CASSLGRLETQYF; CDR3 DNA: TGTGCCAGCAGCTTGGGAAGGCTAGAGACCCAGTACTTC
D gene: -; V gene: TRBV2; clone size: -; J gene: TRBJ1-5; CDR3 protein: CASRGVGSYQPQHF; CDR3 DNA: TGTGCCAGCAGGGGGGTAGGGTCGTATCAGCCCCAGCATTTT
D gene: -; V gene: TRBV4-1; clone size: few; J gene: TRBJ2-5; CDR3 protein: CASSQIGGREAQYF; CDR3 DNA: TGCGCCAGCAGCCAAATCGGAGGAAGGGAGGCCCAGTACTTC
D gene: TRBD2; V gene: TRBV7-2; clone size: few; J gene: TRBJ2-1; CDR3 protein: CASSQTSGRLNEQFF; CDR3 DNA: TGTGCCAGCAGCCAGACTAGCGGGAGGTTGAATGAGCAGTTCTTC
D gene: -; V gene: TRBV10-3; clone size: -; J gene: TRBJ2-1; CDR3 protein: CAIVDSSYNEQFF; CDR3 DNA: TGTGCCATCGTGGACAGCTCCTACAATGAGCAGTTCTTC
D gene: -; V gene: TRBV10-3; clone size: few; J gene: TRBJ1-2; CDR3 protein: CAISDRVSYGYTF; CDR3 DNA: TGTGCCATCAGTGACAGGGTATCCTATGGCTACACCTTC
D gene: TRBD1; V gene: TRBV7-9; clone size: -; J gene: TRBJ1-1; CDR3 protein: CASSSTGVDLWFSTEAFF; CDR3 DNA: TGTGCCAGCAGCTCGACAGGGGTGGATTTATGGTTTAGCACTGAAGCTTTCTTT
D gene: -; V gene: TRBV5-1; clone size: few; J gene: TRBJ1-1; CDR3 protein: CASSLPSNTEAFF; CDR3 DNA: TGCGCCAGCAGCTTGCCCTCGAACACTGAAGCTTTCTTT
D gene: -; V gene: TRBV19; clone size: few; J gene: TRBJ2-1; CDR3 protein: CASSLTIRSSNEQFF; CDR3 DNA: TGTGCCAGTTCTCTAACGATTAGAAGTAGCAATGAGCAGTTCTTC
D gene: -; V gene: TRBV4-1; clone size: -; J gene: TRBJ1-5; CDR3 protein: CASSQVGGLGNQPQHF; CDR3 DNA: TGCGCCAGCAGCCAAGTGGGGGGGCTGGGCAATCAGCCCCAGCATTTT
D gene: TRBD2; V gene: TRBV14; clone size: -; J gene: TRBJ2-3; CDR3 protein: CASSQDGDSGSLTDTQYF; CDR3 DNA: TGTGCCAGCAGCCAAGATGGTGACAGCGGGAGTTTGACAGATACGCAGTATTTT
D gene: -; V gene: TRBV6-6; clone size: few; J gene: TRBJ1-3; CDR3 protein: CASGSWPSSGNTIYF; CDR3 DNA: TGTGCCAGCGGTTCGTGGCCCTCCTCTGGAAACACCATATATTTT
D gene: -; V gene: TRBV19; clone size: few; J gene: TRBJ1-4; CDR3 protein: CASSGGRRLNEKLFF; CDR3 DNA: TGTGCCAGTAGTGGCGGACGGCGGCTGAATGAAAAACTGTTTTTT
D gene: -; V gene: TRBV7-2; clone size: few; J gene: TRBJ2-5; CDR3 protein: CASSLVPAPQYF; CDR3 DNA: TGTGCCAGCAGCTTAGTACCAGCGCCCCAGTACTTC
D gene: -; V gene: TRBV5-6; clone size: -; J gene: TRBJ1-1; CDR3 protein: CASSLGVSLNTEAFF; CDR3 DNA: TGTGCCAGCAGCTTGGGGGTCAGTTTGAACACTGAAGCTTTCTTT
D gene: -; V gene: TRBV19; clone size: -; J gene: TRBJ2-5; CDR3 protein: CASSPRDRQETQYF; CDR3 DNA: TGTGCCAGTAGTCCCAGGGATCGGCAAGAGACCCAGTACTTC
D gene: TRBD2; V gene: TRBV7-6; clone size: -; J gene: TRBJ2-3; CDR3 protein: CASSLATRGSGRSTDTQYF; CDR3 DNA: TGTGCCAGCAGCTTAGCCACCCGGGGTAGCGGGAGGAGCACAGATACGCAGTATTTT
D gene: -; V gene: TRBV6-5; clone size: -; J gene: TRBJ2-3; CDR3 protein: CASSYSMMAPVSTQYF; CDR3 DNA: TGTGCCAGCAGTTACTCGATGATGGCACCTGTCAGTACGCAGTATTTT
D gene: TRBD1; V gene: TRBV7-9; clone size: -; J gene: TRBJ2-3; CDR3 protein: CASSGRDRSFTDTQYF; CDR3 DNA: TGTGCCAGCAGCGGCCGGGACAGGAGTTTCACAGATACGCAGTATTTT
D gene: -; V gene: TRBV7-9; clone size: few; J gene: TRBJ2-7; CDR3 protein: CASSPGGRDATYEQYF; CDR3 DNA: TGTGCCAGCAGCCCCGGTGGACGGGACGCTACCTACGAGCAGTACTTC
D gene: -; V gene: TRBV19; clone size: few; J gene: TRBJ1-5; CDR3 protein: CASSLSPVGPLKNQPQHF; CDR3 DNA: TGTGCCAGTAGTCTCTCCCCGGTCGGGCCCCTGAAGAATCAGCCCCAGCATTTT
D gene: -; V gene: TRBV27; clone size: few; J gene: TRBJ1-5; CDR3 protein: CASSPIRGQPQHF; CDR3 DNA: TGTGCCAGCAGTCCCATTAGAGGACAGCCCCAGCATTTT
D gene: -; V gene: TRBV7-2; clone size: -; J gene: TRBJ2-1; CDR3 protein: CASSLAGSSQVEQFF; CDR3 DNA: TGTGCCAGCAGCTTAGCCGGTAGTTCCCAGGTTGAGCAGTTCTTC
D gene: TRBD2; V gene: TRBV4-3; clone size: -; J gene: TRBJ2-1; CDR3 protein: CASSQATRPGLAGGYEQFF; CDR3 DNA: TGCGCCAGCAGCCAAGCCACCCGACCGGGACTAGCGGGAGGCTATGAGCAGTTCTTC
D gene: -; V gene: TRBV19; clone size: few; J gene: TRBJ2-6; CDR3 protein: CASSTDLVGANVLTF; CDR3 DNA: TGTGCCAGTAGTACGGACCTGGTAGGGGCCAACGTCCTGACTTTC
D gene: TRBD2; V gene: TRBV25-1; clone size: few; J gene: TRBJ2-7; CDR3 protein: CASRRSAGRHYEQYF; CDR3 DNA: TGTGCCAGCAGGAGGTCAGCGGGACGACACTACGAGCAGTACTTC
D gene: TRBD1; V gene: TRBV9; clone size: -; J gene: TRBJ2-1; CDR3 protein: CASSGGTGERIGDYNEQFF; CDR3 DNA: TGTGCCAGCAGCGGAGGGACAGGGGAAAGGATAGGCGACTACAATGAGCAGTTCTTC
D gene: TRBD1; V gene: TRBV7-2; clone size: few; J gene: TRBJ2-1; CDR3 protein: CASTRDPSQGLNEQFF; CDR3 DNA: TGTGCCAGCACCAGGGACCCTTCACAGGGGTTGAATGAGCAGTTCTTC
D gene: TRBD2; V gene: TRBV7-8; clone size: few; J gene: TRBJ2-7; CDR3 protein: CASSLGFDHSGRAAYEQYF; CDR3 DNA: TGTGCCAGCAGCTTAGGTTTCGATCATAGCGGGAGGGCGGCCTACGAGCAGTACTTC
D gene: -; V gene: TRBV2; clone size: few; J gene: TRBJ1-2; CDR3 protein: CASGGIVGYTF; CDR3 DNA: TGTGCCAGCGGGGGGATTGTTGGCTACACCTTC
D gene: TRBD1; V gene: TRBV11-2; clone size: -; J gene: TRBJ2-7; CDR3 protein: CASSGGQETYEQYF; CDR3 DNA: TGTGCCAGCAGCGGGGGACAGGAGACTTACGAGCAGTACTTC
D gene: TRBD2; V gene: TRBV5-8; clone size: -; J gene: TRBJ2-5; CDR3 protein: CASSAFLRTSGGETQYF; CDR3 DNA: TGTGCCAGCAGCGCCTTCCTCCGGACTAGCGGTGGGGAGACCCAGTACTTC
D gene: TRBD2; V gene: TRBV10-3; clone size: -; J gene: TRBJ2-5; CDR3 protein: CAISAGLAVQETQYF; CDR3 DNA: TGTGCCATCAGTGCCGGACTAGCGGTACAAGAGACCCAGTACTTC
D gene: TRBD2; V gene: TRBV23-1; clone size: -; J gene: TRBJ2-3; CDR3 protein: CASSHAGLAALYTDTQYF; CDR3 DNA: TGCGCCAGCAGTCACGCCGGACTAGCGGCGCTATACACAGATACGCAGTATTTT
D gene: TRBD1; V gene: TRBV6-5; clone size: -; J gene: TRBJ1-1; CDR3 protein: CASSYPGTGEAFF; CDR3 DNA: TGTGCCAGCAGTTACCCGGGGACAGGCGAAGCTTTCTTT
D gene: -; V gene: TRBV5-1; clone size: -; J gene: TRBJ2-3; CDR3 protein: CASSPGVTDTQYF; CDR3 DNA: TGCGCCAGCAGCCCGGGAGTCACAGATACGCAGTATTTT
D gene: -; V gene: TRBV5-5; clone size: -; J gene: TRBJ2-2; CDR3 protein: CASSDDLSALVPGELFF; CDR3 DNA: TGTGCCAGCAGCGACGACCTAAGCGCTCTGGTACCCGGGGAGCTGTTTTTT
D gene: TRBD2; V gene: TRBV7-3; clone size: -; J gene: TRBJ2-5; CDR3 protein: CASSLYLAGQETQYF; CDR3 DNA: TGTGCCAGCAGCTTATATTTAGCGGGTCAAGAGACCCAGTACTTC
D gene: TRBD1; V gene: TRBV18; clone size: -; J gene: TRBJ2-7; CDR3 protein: CASSPGTGGAEQYF; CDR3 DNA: TGTGCCAGCTCACCAGGGACAGGGGGCGCCGAGCAGTACTTC
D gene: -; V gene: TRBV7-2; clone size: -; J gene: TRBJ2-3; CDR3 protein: CASSLVSSSTDTQYF; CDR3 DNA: TGTGCCAGCAGCTTAGTAAGCTCTAGCACAGATACGCAGTATTTT
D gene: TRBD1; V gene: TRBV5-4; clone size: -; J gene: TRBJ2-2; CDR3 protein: CASSPGQPNTGELFF; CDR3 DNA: TGTGCCAGCAGTCCGGGACAGCCTAACACCGGGGAGCTGTTTTTT